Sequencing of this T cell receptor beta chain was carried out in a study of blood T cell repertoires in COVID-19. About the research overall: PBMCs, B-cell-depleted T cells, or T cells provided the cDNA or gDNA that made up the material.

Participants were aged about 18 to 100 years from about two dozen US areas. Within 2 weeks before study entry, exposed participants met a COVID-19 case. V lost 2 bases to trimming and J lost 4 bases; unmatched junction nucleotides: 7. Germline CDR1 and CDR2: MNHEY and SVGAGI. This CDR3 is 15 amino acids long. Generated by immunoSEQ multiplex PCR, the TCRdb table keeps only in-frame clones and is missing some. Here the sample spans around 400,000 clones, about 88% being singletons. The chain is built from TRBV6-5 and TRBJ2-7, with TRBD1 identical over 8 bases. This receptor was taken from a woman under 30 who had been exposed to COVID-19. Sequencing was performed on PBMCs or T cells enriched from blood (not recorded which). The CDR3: CASSYRSGTGYEQYF. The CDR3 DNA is TGTGCCAGCAGTTACCGCTCCGGGACAGGATACGAGCAGTACTTC.